These T cell receptor beta chains were read from a single sample in a study of T-cell reconstitution after alpha-beta-depleted transplantation in children. TCRdb re-called the PCR reads through MiXCR, storing one row per CDR3 protein. The table lists over 400,000 distinct CDR3 sequences, approximately 12% of them singletons, with about 5% in the top ten. The specimen was PBMCs from the stem cell graft donor, collected from the stem cell graft. These receptors were collected from a human donor who donated a stem cell graft to a child with combined immunodeficiency. Each CDR3 is given with its conserved first and last residue. A D gene is named only where the DNA matches it firmly. Only some rows state a clone size, as once, few, many or a class for expanded clones.

length: 14; J: TRBJ2-7; size: few; D: -; V: TRBV27; DNA: TGTGCCAGCAGCCTGACAGGGAGGTTGGGGGAGCAGTACTTC; CDR3: CASSLTGRLGEQYF
length: 18; J: TRBJ2-1; size: many; D: -; V: TRBV15; DNA: TGTGCCACCAGCTCGAACAACAGGGATTACGGGGTTTACAATGAGCAGTTCTTC; CDR3: CATSSNNRDYGVYNEQFF
length: 14; J: TRBJ2-1; size: many; D: TRBD2; V: TRBV29-1; DNA: TGCAGCGTTGTGAGCGGGAGGGCCTACAATGAGCAGTTCTTC; CDR3: CSVVSGRAYNEQFF
length: 14; J: TRBJ2-1; size: few; D: TRBD1; V: TRBV6-5; DNA: TGTGCCAGCAGTTACGGTGCAGGGGGTAATGAGCAGTTCTTC; CDR3: CASSYGAGGNEQFF
length: 15; J: TRBJ2-1; size: -; D: TRBD2; V: TRBV12-3/TRBV12-4; DNA: TGTGCCAGCAGTTTTTCGGCTAGCGGTTACAATGAGCAGTTCTTC; CDR3: CASSFSASGYNEQFF
length: 14; J: TRBJ2-1; size: -; D: -; V: TRBV12-3/TRBV12-4; DNA: TGTGCCAGCAGCCCTGGGGGGGGAGCAGGGGAGAGGGTCTTC; CDR3: CASSPGGGAGERVF
length: 15; J: TRBJ2-5; size: -; D: -; V: TRBV27; DNA: TGTGCCAGCAGTCCCGGACAGGGAGGGTTGGAGACCCAGTACTTC; CDR3: CASSPGQGGLETQYF
length: 15; J: TRBJ1-3; size: few; D: -; V: TRBV30; DNA: TGTGCCTGGAGTGTCCCTAACAACTCTGGAAACACCATATATTTT; CDR3: CAWSVPNNSGNTIYF
length: 15; J: TRBJ2-4; size: many; D: -; V: TRBV7-9; DNA: TGTGCCAGCAGCTTAGAAGCAGGGAGGTTGAACATTCAGTACTTC; CDR3: CASSLEAGRLNIQYF
length: 15; J: TRBJ1-6; size: -; D: TRBD1; V: TRBV5-6; DNA: TGTGCCAGCAGCTGGGGACAGGGGAAGGGTTCACCCCTCCACTTT; CDR3: CASSWGQGKGSPLHF
length: 16; J: TRBJ2-3; size: -; D: -; V: TRBV9; DNA: TGTGCCAGCAGCGTAGACGGGAGGGGGCGCTTGGATACGCAGTATTTT; CDR3: CASSVDGRGRLDTQYF
length: 14; J: TRBJ2-1; size: many; D: -; V: TRBV12-3/TRBV12-4; DNA: TGTGCCAGCAGTTTAGTAGGACCCGACAATGAGCAGTTCTTC; CDR3: CASSLVGPDNEQFF
length: 15; J: TRBJ2-2; size: many; D: -; V: TRBV7-9; DNA: TGTGCCAGCAGCTTCGGGGCCTCGAACACCGGGGAGCTGTTTTTT; CDR3: CASSFGASNTGELFF
length: 16; J: TRBJ2-2; size: -; D: TRBD2; V: TRBV5-4; DNA: TGTGCCAGCAGCTTGCCGGGAGGGGCGAACACCGGGGAGCTGTTTTTT; CDR3: CASSLPGGANTGELFF
length: 15; J: TRBJ2-3; size: few; D: -; V: TRBV12-3/TRBV12-4; DNA: TGTGCCAGCAGTTACGGTCGCCGAGGCACAGATACGCAGTATTTT; CDR3: CASSYGRRGTDTQYF
length: 16; J: TRBJ1-1; size: few; D: -; V: TRBV12-3/TRBV12-4; DNA: TGTGCCAGCAGTCGCGGGGCAGTAAGCATGAACACTGAAGCTTTCTTT; CDR3: CASSRGAVSMNTEAFF
length: 15; J: TRBJ2-7; size: many; D: TRBD2; V: TRBV28; DNA: TGTGCCAGCAGGCAAGGGACTAGCCAATCCTACGAGCAGTACTTC; CDR3: CASRQGTSQSYEQYF